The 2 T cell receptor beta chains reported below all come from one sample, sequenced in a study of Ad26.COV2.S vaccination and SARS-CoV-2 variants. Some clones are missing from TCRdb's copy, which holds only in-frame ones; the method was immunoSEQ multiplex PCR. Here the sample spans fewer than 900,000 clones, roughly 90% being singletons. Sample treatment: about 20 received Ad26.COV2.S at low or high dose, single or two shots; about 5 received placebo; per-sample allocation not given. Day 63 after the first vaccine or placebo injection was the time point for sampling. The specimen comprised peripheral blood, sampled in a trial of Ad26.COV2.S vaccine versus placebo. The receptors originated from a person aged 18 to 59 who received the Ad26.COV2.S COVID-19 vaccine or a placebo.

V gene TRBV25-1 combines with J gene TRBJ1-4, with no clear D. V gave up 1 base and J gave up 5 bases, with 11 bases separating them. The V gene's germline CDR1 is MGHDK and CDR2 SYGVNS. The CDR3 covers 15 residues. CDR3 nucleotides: TGTGCCAGCAGTGAATTCGGCAGTGGGAATGAAAAACTGTTTTTT. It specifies CASSEFGSGNEKLFF.

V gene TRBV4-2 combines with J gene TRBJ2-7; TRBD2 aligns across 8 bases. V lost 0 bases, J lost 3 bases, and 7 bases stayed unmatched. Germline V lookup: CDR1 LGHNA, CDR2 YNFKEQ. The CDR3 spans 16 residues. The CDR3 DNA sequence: TGTGCCAGCAGCCAAGATGGCGCGGGGGGAATCTACGAGCAGTACTTC. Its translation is CASSQDGAGGIYEQYF.